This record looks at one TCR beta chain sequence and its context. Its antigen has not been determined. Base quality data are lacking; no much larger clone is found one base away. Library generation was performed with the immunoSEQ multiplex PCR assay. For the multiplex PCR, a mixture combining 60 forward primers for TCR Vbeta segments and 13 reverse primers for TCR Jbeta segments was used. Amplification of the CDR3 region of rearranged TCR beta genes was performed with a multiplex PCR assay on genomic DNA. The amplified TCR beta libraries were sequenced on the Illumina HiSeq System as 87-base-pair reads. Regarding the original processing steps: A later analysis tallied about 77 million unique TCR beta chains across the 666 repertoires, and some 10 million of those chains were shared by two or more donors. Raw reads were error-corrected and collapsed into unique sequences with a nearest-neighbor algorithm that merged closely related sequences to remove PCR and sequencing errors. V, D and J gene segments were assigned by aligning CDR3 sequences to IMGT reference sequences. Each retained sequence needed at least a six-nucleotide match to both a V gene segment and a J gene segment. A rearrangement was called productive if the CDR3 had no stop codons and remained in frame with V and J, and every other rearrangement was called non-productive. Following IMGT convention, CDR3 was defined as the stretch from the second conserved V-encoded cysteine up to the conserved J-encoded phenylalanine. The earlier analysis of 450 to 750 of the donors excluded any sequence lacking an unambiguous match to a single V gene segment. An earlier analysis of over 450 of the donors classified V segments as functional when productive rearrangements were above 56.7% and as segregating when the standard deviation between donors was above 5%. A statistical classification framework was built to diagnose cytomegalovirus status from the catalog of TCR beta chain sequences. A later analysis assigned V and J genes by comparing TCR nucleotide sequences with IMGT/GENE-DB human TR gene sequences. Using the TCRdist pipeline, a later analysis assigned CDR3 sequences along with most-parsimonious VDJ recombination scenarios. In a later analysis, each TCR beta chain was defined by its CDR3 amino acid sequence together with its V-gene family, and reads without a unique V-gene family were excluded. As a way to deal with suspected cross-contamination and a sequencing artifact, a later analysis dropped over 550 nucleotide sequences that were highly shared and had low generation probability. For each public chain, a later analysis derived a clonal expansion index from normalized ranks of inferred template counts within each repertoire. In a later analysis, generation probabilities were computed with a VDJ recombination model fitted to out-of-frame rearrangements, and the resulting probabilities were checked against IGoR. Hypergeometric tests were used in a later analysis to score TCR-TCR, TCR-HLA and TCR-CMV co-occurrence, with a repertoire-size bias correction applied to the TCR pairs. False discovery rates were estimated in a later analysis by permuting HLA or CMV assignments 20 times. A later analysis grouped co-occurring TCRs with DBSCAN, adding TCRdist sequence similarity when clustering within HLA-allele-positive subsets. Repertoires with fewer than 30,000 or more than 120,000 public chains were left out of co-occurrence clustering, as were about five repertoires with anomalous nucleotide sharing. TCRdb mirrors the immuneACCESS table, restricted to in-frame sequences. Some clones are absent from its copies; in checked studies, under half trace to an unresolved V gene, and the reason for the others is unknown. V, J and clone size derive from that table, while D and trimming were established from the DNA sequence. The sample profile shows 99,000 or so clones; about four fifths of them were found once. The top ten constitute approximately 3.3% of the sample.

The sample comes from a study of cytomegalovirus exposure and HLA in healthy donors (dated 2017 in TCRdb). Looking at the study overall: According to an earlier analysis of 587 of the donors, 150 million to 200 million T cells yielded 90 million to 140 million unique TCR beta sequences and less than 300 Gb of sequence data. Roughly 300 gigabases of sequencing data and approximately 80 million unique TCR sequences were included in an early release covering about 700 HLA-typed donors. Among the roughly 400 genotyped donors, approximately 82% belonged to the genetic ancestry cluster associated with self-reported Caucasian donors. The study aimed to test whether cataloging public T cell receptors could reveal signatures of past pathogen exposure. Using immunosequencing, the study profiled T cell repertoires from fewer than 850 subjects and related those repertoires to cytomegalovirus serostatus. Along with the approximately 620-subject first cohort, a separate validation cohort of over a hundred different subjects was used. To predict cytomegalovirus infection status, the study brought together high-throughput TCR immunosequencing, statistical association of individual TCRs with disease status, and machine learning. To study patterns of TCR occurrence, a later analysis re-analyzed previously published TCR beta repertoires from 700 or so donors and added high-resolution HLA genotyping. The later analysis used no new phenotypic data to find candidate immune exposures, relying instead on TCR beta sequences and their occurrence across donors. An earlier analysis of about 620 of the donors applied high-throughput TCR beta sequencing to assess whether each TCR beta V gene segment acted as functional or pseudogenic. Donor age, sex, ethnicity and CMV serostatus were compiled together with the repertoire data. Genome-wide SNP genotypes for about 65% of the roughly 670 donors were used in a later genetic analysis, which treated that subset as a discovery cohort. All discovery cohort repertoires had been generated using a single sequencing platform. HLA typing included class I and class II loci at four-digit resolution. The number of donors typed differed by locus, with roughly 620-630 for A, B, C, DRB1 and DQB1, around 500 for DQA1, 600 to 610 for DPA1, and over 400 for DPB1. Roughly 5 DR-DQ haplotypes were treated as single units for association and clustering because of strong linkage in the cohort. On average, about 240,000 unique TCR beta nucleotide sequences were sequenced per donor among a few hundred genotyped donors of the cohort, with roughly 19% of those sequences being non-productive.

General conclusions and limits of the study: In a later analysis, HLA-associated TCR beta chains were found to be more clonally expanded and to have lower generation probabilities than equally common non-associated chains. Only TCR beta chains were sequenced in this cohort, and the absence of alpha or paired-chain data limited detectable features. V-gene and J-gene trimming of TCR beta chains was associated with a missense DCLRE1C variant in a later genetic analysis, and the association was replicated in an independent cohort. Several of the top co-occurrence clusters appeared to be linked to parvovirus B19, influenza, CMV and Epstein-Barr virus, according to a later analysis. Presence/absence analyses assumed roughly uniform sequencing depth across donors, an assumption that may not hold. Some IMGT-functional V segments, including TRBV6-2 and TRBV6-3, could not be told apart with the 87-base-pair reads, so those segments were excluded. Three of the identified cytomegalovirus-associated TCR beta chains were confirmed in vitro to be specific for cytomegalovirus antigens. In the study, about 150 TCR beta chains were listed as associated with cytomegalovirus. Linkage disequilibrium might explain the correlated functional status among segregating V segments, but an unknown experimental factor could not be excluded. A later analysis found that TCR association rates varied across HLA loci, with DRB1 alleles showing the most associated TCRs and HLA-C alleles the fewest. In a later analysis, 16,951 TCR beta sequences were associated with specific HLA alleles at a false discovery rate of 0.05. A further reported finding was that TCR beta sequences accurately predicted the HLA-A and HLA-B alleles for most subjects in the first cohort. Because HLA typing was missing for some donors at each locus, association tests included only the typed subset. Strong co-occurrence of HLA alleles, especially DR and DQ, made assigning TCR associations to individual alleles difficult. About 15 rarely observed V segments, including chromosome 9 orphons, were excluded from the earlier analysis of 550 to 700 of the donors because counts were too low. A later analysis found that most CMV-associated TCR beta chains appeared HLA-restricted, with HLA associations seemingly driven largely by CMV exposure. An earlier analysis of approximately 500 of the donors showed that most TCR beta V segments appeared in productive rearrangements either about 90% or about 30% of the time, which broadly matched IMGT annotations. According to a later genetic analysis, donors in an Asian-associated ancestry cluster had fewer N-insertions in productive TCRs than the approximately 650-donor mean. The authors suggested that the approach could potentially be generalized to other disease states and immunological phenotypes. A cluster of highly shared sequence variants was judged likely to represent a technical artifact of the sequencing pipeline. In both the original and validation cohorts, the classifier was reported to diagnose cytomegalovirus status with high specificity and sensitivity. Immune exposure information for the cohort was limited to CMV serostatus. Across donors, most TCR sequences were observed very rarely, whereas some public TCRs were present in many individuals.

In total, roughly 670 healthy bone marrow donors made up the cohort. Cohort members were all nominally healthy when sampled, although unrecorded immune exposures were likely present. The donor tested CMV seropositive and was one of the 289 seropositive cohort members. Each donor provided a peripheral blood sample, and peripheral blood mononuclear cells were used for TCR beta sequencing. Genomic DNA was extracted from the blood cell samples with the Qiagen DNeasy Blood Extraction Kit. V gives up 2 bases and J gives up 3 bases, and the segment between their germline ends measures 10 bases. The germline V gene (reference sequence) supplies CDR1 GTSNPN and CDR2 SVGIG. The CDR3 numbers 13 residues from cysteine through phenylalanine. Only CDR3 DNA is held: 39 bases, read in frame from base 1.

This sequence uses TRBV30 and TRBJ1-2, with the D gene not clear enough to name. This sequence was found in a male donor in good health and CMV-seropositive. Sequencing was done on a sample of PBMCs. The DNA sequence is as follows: TGTGCCTGGAGTCTTGGAGCTTACTATGGCTACACCTTC. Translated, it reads CAWSLGAYYGYTF.